The 14 T cell receptor beta chains given below trace back to one sample, sequenced in a study of control samples from healthy donors and cancer patients (dated by TCRdb to 2018 to 2020). The library was prepared using the immunoSEQ multiplex PCR assay. TCRdb took this table from immuneACCESS and kept in-frame rearrangements with V and J called. Such tables lack part of the clones; where checked against another copy, unresolved V genes explain under half of the gap, and the rest is unexplained. Present in this sample are more than 95,000 clones, 85% to 95% of which were seen just once. The ten largest clones take up roughly 2.5% of the sample. Sequenced sample: blood. These receptors originate from a man aged 30 to 45 in good health.

This chain joins TRBV2 and TRBJ1-2; the D gene is possibly TRBD1 (6 bases). Trimming cost V 4 bases and J 7 bases, with 13 bases left between them. This CDR3 contains 13 residues. Germline CDR1 is SNHLY and CDR2 is FYNNEI. CDR3 in DNA: TGTGCCAGCAGTGGGCGGGGGGCAAGTGGCTACACCTTC. It translates to CASSGRGASGYTF.

The chain couples TRBV27 to TRBJ1-2, with D perhaps matching TRBD1 (6 bases). The CDR3 runs to 13 residues. Trimming shortened V by 6 bases and J by 6 bases, and 14 bases separated the two germline ends. In germline, CDR1 is MNHEY, CDR2 SMNVEV (reference sequence). For the CDR3, the DNA is TGTGCCAGCAGGCTAGGGGGGCTGGATGGCTACACCTTC. Protein product: CASRLGGLDGYTF.

This chain connects TRBV7-9 to TRBJ1-1; weak D call: TRBD1 (5 bases). Germline V gene sequence: CDR1 SEHNR, CDR2 FQNEAQ (reference sequence). Trimming removed 8 bases at V and 4 bases at J, with 8 bases between. The CDR3 totals 11 residues. This chain's CDR3 is CASHGTTEAFF. DNA for the CDR3: TGTGCCAGCCATGGGACCACTGAAGCTTTCTTT.

The rearrangement uses TRBV7-9 and TRBJ2-1; 8 nucleotides line up with TRBD2. The germline gives CDR1 SEHNR, CDR2 FQNEAQ (reference sequence). The CDR3 covers 13 residues. Unmatched junction bases numbered 4, after V lost 8 bases and J lost 4 bases. The CDR3 protein is CASGERGYNEQFF. For the CDR3, the DNA is TGTGCCAGCGGTGAGCGGGGGTACAATGAGCAGTTCTTC.

This chain joins TRBV5-1 and TRBJ1-3; D is unclear. CDR1 is SGHRS, CDR2 YFSETQ, per germline. The germline V and J ends were trimmed by 0 bases and 7 bases, with 5 bases remaining between them. The CDR3 has 12 amino acids. The CDR3 reads CASSLVGNTIYF. CDR3 DNA sequence: TGCGCCAGCAGCTTGGTAGGGAACACCATATATTTT.

The J gene is TRBJ2-3, the V gene TRBV7-2; D is perhaps TRBD1 or TRBD2 (5 bases each). This CDR3 is 13 amino acids long. V was clipped by 5 bases and J by 8 bases, with 14 bases between them. Germline values: CDR1 SGHTA, CDR2 FQGNSA. The CDR3: CASSQTTRGTQYF. The CDR3, as DNA: TGTGCCAGCAGCCAAACTACTAGGGGTACGCAGTATTTT.

This chain joins TRBV25-1 and TRBJ2-1; D might be TRBD2 (6 bases). The CDR3 loop spans 15 amino acids. V shed 7 bases and J shed 3 bases, with 16 bases lying between them. CDR1 and CDR2 (germline): MGHDK, SYGVNS. The CDR3 DNA sequence: TGTGCCAGCACCGTCGCGGGGTACCTCTACAATGAGCAGTTCTTC. It encodes CASTVAGYLYNEQFF.

J is TRBJ2-3 and V is TRBV28, with 10 positions matching TRBD2. CDR1 is MDHEN and CDR2 is SYDVKM in the germline V gene. The CDR3 runs to 16 residues. V was clipped by 3 bases and J by 1 base; unmatched bases: 4. DNA for the CDR3: TGTGCCAGCAGTTTTCGAGCGGGGGGGGGCACAGATACGCAGTATTTT. This translates into CASSFRAGGGTDTQYF. The complete variable domain, with remaining parts taken from reference TRBV28 and TRBJ2-3, reads DVKVTQSSRYLVKRTGEKVFLECVQDMDHENMFWYRQDPGLGLRLIYFSYDVKMKEKGDIPEGYSVSREKKERFSLILESASTNQTSMYLCASSFRAGGGTDTQYFGPGTRLTVL.

The rearrangement links TRBV19 to TRBJ2-2; 8 bases line up with TRBD1. J gave up 6 bases and V 7 bases, and 7 bases lay outside the gene matches. CDR1 and CDR2 (germline): LNHDA, SQIVND (reference sequence). This CDR3 spans 14 amino acids. CDR3 DNA: TGTGCCAGTACCCTTAGACAGGGGTCCGGGGAGCTGTTTTTT. This gives the protein CASTLRQGSGELFF.

This sequence joins TRBV28 and TRBJ2-2; D is unclear. Between the trimmed V and J ends, which lost 5 bases and 4 bases, there was a span of 11 bases. The CDR3 runs 14 residues. CDR1 is MDHEN, CDR2 SYDVKM, per germline. The CDR3 nucleotides are TGTGCCAGCAGTCTCGGACGTCGCACCGGGGAGCTGTTTTTT. Encoded protein: CASSLGRRTGELFF.

The chain carries TRBV28 and TRBJ1-2; TRBD1 is a possible D gene (6 bases). This CDR3 is built from 13 residues. V lost 2 bases, J lost 7 bases, and 11 bases lay in between. Germline lookup yields CDR1 MDHEN and CDR2 SYDVKM. This CDR3 reads CASSLGGAAGYTF. The CDR3 nucleotides read TGTGCCAGCAGTTTAGGGGGGGCCGCTGGCTACACCTTC.

The chain couples TRBV14 to TRBJ1-1, with a weak D call TRBD1 (6 bases). Trimming stripped 2 bases from V and 5 bases from J, with 9 bases between. This CDR3 has 13 amino acids. Per the germline V gene, CDR1 is SGHDN and CDR2 is FVKESK. As DNA, the CDR3 is TGTGCCAGCAGCCAAACAGGGAGGACTGAAGCTTTCTTT. It yields the protein CASSQTGRTEAFF. The whole variable domain, filled in from reference TRBV14 and TRBJ1-1, reads EAGVTQFPSHSVIEKGQTVTLRCDPISGHDNLYWYRRVMGKEIKFLLHFVKESKQDESGMPNNRFLAERTGGTYSTLKVQPAELEDSGVYFCASSQTGRTEAFFGQGTRLTVV.

This sequence joins TRBV3-1 (or the pseudogene TRBV3-2) and TRBJ2-6, with 14 bases lining up with TRBD2. CDR3 size: 19 residues. Germline assignment: CDR1 LGHDT and CDR2 YNNKEL (reference sequence). V gave up 3 bases and J gave up 2 bases; unmatched junction bases: 6. CDR3 sequence reads: CASSQGLAGASTGANVLTF. The CDR3 DNA is TGTGCCAGCAGCCAGGGACTAGCGGGGGCCTCAACTGGGGCCAACGTCCTGACTTTC.

J is TRBJ2-4 and V is TRBV2, with D perhaps matching TRBD1 (5 bases). V gave up 8 bases and J gave up 3 bases, with 17 bases separating them. Germline CDR1 and CDR2: SNHLY and FYNNEI. This CDR3 is built from 15 residues. The CDR3 is CASVRGQTGKNIQYF. The DNA for the CDR3 is TGTGCCAGCGTTAGGGGCCAAACGGGCAAAAACATTCAGTACTTC. The whole variable domain, filled in from reference TRBV2 and TRBJ2-4, reads EPEVTQTPSHQVTQMGQEVILRCVPISNHLYFYWYRQILGQKVEFLVSFYNNEISEKSEIFDDQFSVERPDGSNFTLKIRSTKLEDSAMYFCASVRGQTGKNIQYFGAGTRLSVL.